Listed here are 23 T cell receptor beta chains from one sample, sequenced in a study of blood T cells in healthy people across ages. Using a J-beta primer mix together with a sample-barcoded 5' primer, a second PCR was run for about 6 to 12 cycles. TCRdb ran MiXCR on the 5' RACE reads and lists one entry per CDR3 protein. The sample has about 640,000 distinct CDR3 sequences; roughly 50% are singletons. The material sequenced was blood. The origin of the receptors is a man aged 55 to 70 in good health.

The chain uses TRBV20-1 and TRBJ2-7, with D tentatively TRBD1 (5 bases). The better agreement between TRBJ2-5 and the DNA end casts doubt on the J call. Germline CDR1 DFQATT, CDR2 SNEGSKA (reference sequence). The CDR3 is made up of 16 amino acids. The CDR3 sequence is CSARVQDGRSWETQYF. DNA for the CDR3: TGCAGTGCTAGAGTACAGGACGGGCGGTCGTGGGAGACCCAGTACTTC.

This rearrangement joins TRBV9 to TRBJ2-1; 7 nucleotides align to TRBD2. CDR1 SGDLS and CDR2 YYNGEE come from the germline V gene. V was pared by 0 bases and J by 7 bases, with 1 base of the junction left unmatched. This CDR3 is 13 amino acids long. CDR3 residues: CASSVGGGNEQFF. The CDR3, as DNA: TGTGCCAGCAGCGTAGGGGGGGGGAATGAGCAGTTCTTC.

CDR3 bases: TGTGCCAGCAACGCAGGCTATAGCAATCAGCCCCAGCATTTT. It encodes CASNAGYSNQPQHF. The chain has TRBV5-8 and TRBJ1-5, with unresolved D. CDR1 SGHTS and CDR2 YDEGEE come from the germline V gene. The CDR3 is 14 amino acids. With 6 bases removed from V and 0 bases from J, the gap between germline ends came to 10 bases.

The CDR3 nucleotides are TGTGCCAGCAGCCAGGGTATTTCGAGGGAGCAGTACTTC. Translation: CASSQGISREQYF. The chain employs TRBV3-1 and TRBJ2-5; a possible D gene is TRBD2 (5 bases). Germline V gene lookup returns CDR1 LGHDT and CDR2 YNNKEL (reference sequence). This CDR3 is 13 amino acids long. V was shortened by 3 bases and J by 11 bases, with 16 bases between the two germline ends.

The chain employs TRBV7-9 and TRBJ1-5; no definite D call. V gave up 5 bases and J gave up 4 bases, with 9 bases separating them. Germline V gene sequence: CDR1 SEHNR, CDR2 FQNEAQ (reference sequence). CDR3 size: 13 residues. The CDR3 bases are TGTGCCAGCAGCCGTTCGGCTAATCAGCCCCAGCATTTT. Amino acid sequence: CASSRSANQPQHF.

DNA for the CDR3: TGTGCCATCAGGGGGACTAGCGGGGGTGATGAGCAGTTCTTC. This encodes CAIRGTSGGDEQFF. V is TRBV10-3 and J is TRBJ2-1, with TRBD2 matching over 14 bases. Losses at the gene ends were 6 bases for V and 8 bases for J; bases not matched to a gene: 3. Germline CDR1 and CDR2: ENHRY and SYGVKD. This CDR3 is 14 amino acids long.

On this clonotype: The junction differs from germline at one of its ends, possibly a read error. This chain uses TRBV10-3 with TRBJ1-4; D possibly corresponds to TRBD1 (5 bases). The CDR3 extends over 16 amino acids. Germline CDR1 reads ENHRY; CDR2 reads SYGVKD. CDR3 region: CAISEWDLATNEKLFF. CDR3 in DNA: TGTGCCATCAGCGAGTGGGACCTTGCAACTAATGAAAAACTGTTTTTT.

The CDR3 here is CASSYAGGGNYNEQYF. CDR3 bases: TGTGCCAGCAGTTACGCCGGCGGGGGAAACTACAATGAGCAGTACTTC. The chain recombines TRBV6-5 with TRBJ2-1, with 7 bases that match TRBD2. Gene TRBJ2-7 matches the end of the DNA better, so the J call may be wrong. CDR3 length: 16 residues. Germline lookup yields CDR1 MNHEY and CDR2 SVGAGI.

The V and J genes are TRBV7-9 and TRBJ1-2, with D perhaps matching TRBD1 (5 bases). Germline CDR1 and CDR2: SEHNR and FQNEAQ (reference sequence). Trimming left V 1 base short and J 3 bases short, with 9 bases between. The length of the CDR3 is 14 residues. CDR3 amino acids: CASSLGSGDYGYTF. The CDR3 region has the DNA TGTGCCAGCAGCTTAGGATCGGGGGACTATGGCTACACCTTC.

The CDR3 nucleotides are TGTGCCAGCAGTCGGACTAGCGGGGGGGACGTGACCCAGTACTTC. The encoded protein is CASSRTSGGDVTQYF. The chain links TRBV3-1 to TRBJ2-5, with 15 bases identical to TRBD2. Looked up from germline, CDR1 is LGHDT and CDR2 is YNNKEL (reference sequence). The CDR3 is 15 residues long. With V trimmed by 6 bases and J by 7 bases, 6 bases remained unmatched.

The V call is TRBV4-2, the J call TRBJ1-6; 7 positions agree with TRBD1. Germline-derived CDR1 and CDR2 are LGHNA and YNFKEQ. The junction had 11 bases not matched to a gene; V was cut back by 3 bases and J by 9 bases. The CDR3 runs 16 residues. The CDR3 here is CASSQNQGQLRSPLHF. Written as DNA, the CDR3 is TGTGCCAGCAGCCAGAACCAGGGACAGTTGCGTTCACCCCTCCACTTT.

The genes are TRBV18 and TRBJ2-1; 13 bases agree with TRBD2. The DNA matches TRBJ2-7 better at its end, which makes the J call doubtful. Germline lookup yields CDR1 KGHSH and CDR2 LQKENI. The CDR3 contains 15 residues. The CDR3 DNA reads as TGTGCCAGCTCACAGGGACTAGCGGGGTACAATGAGCAGTACTTC. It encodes CASSQGLAGYNEQYF.

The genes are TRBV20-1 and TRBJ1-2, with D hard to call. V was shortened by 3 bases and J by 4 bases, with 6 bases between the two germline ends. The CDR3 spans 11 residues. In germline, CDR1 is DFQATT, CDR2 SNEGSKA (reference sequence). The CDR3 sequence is CSARLAYGYTF. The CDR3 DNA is TGCAGTGCTAGGCTCGCCTATGGCTACACCTTC.

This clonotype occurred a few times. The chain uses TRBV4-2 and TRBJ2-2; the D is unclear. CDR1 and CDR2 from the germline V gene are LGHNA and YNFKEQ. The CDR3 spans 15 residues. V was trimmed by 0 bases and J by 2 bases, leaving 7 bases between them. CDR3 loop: CASSQDVHNTGELFF. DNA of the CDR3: TGTGCCAGCAGCCAAGATGTGCACAACACCGGGGAGCTGTTTTTT.

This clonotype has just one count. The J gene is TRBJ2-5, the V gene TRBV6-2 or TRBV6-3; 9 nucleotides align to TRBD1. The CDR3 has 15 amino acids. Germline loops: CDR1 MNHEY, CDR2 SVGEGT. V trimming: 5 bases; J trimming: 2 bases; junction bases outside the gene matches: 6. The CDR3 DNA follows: TGTGCCAGCAGTCCATCGGACAGGGGACAAGAGACCCAGTACTTC. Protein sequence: CASSPSDRGQETQYF.

In DNA, the CDR3 is TGCGCCAGCAGCTTGGAAGGGACTAGCGGGGGAGCTTCAGATACGCAGTATTTT. Its translation is CASSLEGTSGGASDTQYF. The gene calls are TRBV5-1 and TRBJ2-3, with TRBD2 matching 14 bases. The CDR3 has 18 amino acids. Germline CDR1 and CDR2: SGHRS and YFSETQ. Trimming cost V 0 bases and J 4 bases; bases outside gene matches: 7.

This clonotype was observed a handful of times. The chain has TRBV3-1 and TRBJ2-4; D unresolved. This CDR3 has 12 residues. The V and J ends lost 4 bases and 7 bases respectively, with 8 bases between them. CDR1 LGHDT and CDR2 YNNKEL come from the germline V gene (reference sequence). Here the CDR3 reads CASSLMGNIQYF. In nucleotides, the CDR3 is TGTGCCAGCAGCCTCATGGGGAACATTCAGTACTTC.

The CDR3 nucleotides read TGTGCCAGCAGACACAGGGATAATAGCAATCAGCCCCAGCATTTT. Translation gives CASRHRDNSNQPQHF. The chain has TRBV2 and TRBJ1-5, with D perhaps matching TRBD1 (6 bases). The V end lost 6 bases, the J end lost 0 bases, and 12 bases lay between the germline ends. The CDR3 totals 15 residues. Germline CDR1 reads SNHLY; CDR2 reads FYNNEI.

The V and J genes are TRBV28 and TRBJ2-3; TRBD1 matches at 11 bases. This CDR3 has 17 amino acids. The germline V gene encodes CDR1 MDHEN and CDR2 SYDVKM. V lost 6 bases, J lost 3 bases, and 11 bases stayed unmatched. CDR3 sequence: CASSPSRDRGMTDTQYF. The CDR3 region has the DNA TGTGCCAGCAGCCCCTCCCGGGACAGGGGGATGACAGATACGCAGTATTTT.

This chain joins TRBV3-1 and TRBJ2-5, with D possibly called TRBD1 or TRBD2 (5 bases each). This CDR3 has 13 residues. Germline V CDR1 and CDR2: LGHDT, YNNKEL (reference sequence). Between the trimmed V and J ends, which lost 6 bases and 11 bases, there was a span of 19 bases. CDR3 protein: CASSLGSKGEQYF. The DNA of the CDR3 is TGTGCCAGCAGTCTTGGCTCGAAAGGGGAGCAGTACTTC.

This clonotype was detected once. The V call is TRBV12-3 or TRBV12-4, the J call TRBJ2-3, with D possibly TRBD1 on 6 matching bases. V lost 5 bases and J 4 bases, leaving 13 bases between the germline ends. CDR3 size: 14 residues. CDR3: CASSPLTGSDTQYF. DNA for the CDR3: TGTGCCAGCAGTCCCCTAACAGGGTCAGATACGCAGTATTTT.

The chain's CDR3 is CASEGAGNTEAFF. CDR3 DNA sequence: TGCGCCAGCGAGGGGGCAGGTAACACTGAAGCTTTCTTT. The chain joins TRBV10-2 to TRBJ1-1; 7 nucleotides match TRBD1. Germline V gene data show CDR1 as WSHSY and CDR2 as SAAADI. Trimming cost V 8 bases and J 2 bases; bases outside gene matches: 5. The CDR3 totals 13 residues.

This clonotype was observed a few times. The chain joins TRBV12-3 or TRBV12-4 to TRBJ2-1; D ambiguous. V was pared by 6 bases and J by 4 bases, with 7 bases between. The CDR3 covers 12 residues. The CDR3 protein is CASSLLYNEQFF. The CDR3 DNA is TGTGCCAGCAGCCTTCTGTACAATGAGCAGTTCTTC.